Following are 15 T cell receptor beta chains from one sample sequenced in a study of molecular identifiers for immune sequencing clone quantification. One entry per CDR3 protein, called by TCRdb with MiXCR from the PCR reads. This sample carries about 40,000 distinct CDR3 sequences, around 18% of them seen once, and the ten largest clones take 7% to 9%. The sample comprised naive CD8+ T cells from blood, with Jurkat cell RNA spiked in. The subset here: FACS-sorted CD8+CD4-CCR7+CD45RA+ naive T cells. These receptors came from a human donor in good health. Some libraries in this study had Jurkat cell RNA spiked in.

This clonotype was counted only a few times. CDR3 region: CASSEVKGTYEQYF. The CDR3 coding sequence is TGTGCCAGCAGTGAAGTTAAGGGAACCTACGAGCAGTACTTC. The rearrangement uses TRBV6-1 and TRBJ2-7, with D uncertain. Germline V gene sequence: CDR1 MNHNS, CDR2 SASEGT. This CDR3 has 14 amino acids. Trimming removed 1 base at V and 2 bases at J, with 9 bases between.

This clonotype was recorded at least ten times. The genes are TRBV4-2 and TRBJ1-3; the match to TRBD1 covers 7 bases. The germline V gene has CDR1 LGHNA and CDR2 YNFKEQ. This CDR3 has 17 residues. V trimming: 2 bases; J trimming: 0 bases; junction bases outside the gene matches: 7. The CDR3 bases are TGTGCCAGCAGCCAACCCCTCAGGGGGGACTCTGGAAACACCATATATTTT. This translates into CASSQPLRGDSGNTIYF.

Worth noting for this clonotype: A single base separates this from a much larger clone, so it may be a read error. The rearrangement links TRBV3-1 to TRBJ2-3; 7 nucleotides align to TRBD1. The junction had 10 bases not matched to a gene; V was cut back by 2 bases and J by 8 bases. The CDR3 sequence is 15 residues long. Germline lookup yields CDR1 LGHDT and CDR2 YNNKEL (reference sequence). CDR3 nucleotide sequence: TGTGCCAGCAGCCAACTCGACAGGGTGGCAGGTACGCAGTATTTT. Protein sequence: CASSQLDRVAGTQYF.

The table lists this clonotype with many counts. The chain recombines TRBV4-3 with TRBJ2-1; 8 bases align to TRBD2. The CDR3 length is 16 residues. Trimming took 0 bases from V and 6 from J; bases not matched to a gene: 7. Germline CDR1 is LGHNA and CDR2 is YSLEER. The CDR3 is CASSQEETAGVNEQFF. The CDR3 DNA reads TGCGCCAGCAGCCAAGAAGAGACAGCGGGAGTCAATGAGCAGTTCTTC.

This chain links TRBV19 with TRBJ2-1; D perhaps matches TRBD1 (5 bases). Germline V gives CDR1 LNHDA, CDR2 SQIVND (reference sequence). The CDR3 consists of 14 residues. Trimming took off 6 bases at V and 1 base at J, with 10 bases between the two ends. CDR3 protein: CASSLAGSYNEQFF. CDR3 nucleotides: TGTGCCAGTAGCTTGGCAGGGTCCTACAATGAGCAGTTCTTC. Together with reference TRBV19 and TRBJ2-1, the CDR3 gives the full variable domain: DGGITQSPKYLFRKEGQNVTLSCEQNLNHDAMYWYRQDPGQGLRLIYYSQIVNDFQKGDIAEGYSVSREKKESFPLTVTSAQKNPTAFYLCASSLAGSYNEQFFGPGTRLTVL.

As to this clonotype: It is likely a read error, because the conserved phenylalanine at the end of the CDR3 is missing. CDR3 residues: CATSDLILPGPMETQYL. Here the CDR3 DNA reads TGTGCCACCAGTGATTTGATCTTGCCAGGGCCGATGGAGACCCAGTACCTC. V and J are TRBV24-1 and TRBJ2-5, with D possibly matching TRBD1 (5 bases). V gave up 0 bases and J gave up 5 bases, with 18 bases separating them. CDR3 length: 17 amino acids. Germline lookup yields CDR1 KGHDR and CDR2 SFDVKD.

A remark on this clonotype: A read error may be the cause here, since a much bigger clone is one base away. This rearrangement joins TRBV27 to TRBJ2-7; 8 positions match TRBD2. V was pared by 5 bases and J by 5 bases, with 8 bases of the junction left unmatched. Per germline, CDR1 MNHEY and CDR2 SMNVEV (reference sequence). This CDR3 region has 14 residues. The CDR3 coding sequence is TGTGCCAGCAGTGTAGCGGGACTGACGCACGAGCAGTACTTC. Translation gives CASSVAGLTHEQYF.

In its sample, this clonotype was seen many times. DNA of the CDR3: TGCGCCAGCAGCCAAGACTTGGGCTCACAAGAGACCCAGTACTTC. Protein sequence: CASSQDLGSQETQYF. V usage is TRBV4-3 and J usage is TRBJ2-5, with D hard to call. The CDR3 sequence is 15 residues long. CDR1 is LGHNA and CDR2 is YSLEER in the germline V gene. Between the trimmed V and J ends, which lost 0 bases and 2 bases, there was a span of 10 bases.

This clonotype was counted between two and nine times. The chain carries TRBV6-2 or TRBV6-3 and TRBJ1-5; D is unresolved. With 6 bases removed from V and 0 bases from J, the gap between germline ends came to 6 bases. The CDR3 is 13 residues long. In germline, CDR1 is MNHEY, CDR2 SVGEGT. The CDR3 here is CASSFYSNQPQHF. The DNA of the CDR3 is TGTGCCAGCAGCTTCTATAGCAATCAGCCCCAGCATTTT.

As concerns this clonotype: It may be a read error: a sequence one base away is much more abundant. This rearrangement joins TRBV27 to TRBJ2-7; tentatively, D is TRBD2 (5 bases). Germline V gene data show CDR1 as MNHEY and CDR2 as SMNVEV (reference sequence). CDR3 size: 13 residues. The CDR3 bases are TGTACCAGCAGCCGAGACGGGACCTACGAGCAGTACTTC. It codes for CTSSRDGTYEQYF.

The chain has TRBV7-2 and TRBJ2-7; 9 bases are a match to TRBD1. The CDR3 is 16 residues long. CDR1 and CDR2 from the germline V gene are SGHTA and FQGNSA. With V trimmed by 7 bases and J by 3 bases, 13 bases remained unmatched. The CDR3 sequence is CASTQPSDRGLYEQYF. In DNA form, the CDR3 reads TGTGCCAGCACTCAACCCTCGGACAGGGGCCTCTACGAGCAGTACTTC.

In the case of this clonotype: This may be a read error, as it is one base from a much larger clone. The J gene is TRBJ2-1, the V gene TRBV11-2, with D perhaps TRBD2 (5 bases). The CDR3 loop spans 11 amino acids. Germline assignment: CDR1 SGHAT and CDR2 FQNNGV. Trimming stripped 1 base from V and 10 bases from J, with 5 bases between. CDR3 in DNA: TGTGCCAGCAGCTTAGCTAGCGAGCAGTTCTTC. This gives the protein CASSLASEQFF.

This clonotype was seen at least ten times. The rearrangement uses TRBV28 and TRBJ1-2; D unclear. The V and J ends lost 6 bases and 6 bases respectively, with 17 bases between them. Germline V CDR1 and CDR2: MDHEN, SYDVKM. There are 14 residues in the CDR3. The CDR3 loop reads CASRKDRLGDGYTF. The CDR3 DNA sequence: TGTGCCAGCAGGAAGGACCGACTAGGCGATGGCTACACCTTC.

This clonotype has at least ten counts. The chain employs TRBV4-1 and TRBJ1-2, with a tentative D call TRBD1 (5 bases). CDR3 length: 18 amino acids. Trimming took off 1 base at V and 3 bases at J, with 21 bases between the two ends. Germline V lookup: CDR1 MGHRA, CDR2 YSYEKL. The CDR3 DNA sequence: TGCGCCAGCAGCCAAGCACAGGAGATTATACTTGGGGACTATGGCTACACCTTC. This translates into CASSQAQEIILGDYGYTF.

This clonotype was picked up a small number of times. The rearrangement links TRBV18 to TRBJ2-2; the D is unclear. The germline gives CDR1 KGHSH, CDR2 LQKENI. Trimming stripped 4 bases from V and 7 bases from J, with 16 bases between. This CDR3 spans 15 amino acids. CDR3 protein: CASSLKPRRVGELFF. CDR3 nucleotide sequence: TGTGCCAGCTCACTGAAGCCCCGGCGTGTCGGGGAGCTGTTTTTT.